The rows below give T cell receptor beta chains drawn from one sample of a study of shared clonotypes between healthy human individuals. Generated by immunoSEQ multiplex PCR, the TCRdb table keeps only in-frame clones and is missing some. The sample records millions of clones, approximately 94% being singletons. Input material: naive CD8+ T cells sorted from blood. The receptor source for this set is a man aged 18 to 29 in good health. CDR3s include the opening cysteine and the closing phenylalanine or tryptophan. D genes are given only for firm matches. Only part of the rows carry a size: once, few, many, or a class if the clone is expanded.

clone size: NA
D gene: TRBD1
J gene: TRBJ2-1
V gene: TRBV5-6
CDR3 protein: CASSLSLTGVRDEQFF
CDR3 DNA: TGTGCCAGCAGCTTGTCGTTGACAGGGGTGCGGGATGAGCAGTTCTTC

clone size: NA
D gene: TRBD1
J gene: TRBJ2-7
V gene: TRBV2
CDR3 protein: CASSVGTASSYEQYF
CDR3 DNA: TGTGCCAGCAGCGTGGGGACAGCTAGCTCCTACGAGCAGTACTTC

clone size: NA
D gene: TRBD2
J gene: TRBJ2-1
V gene: TRBV19
CDR3 protein: CASSPSAGGYNEQFF
CDR3 DNA: TGTGCCAGTAGCCCGTCGGCGGGGGGCTACAATGAGCAGTTCTTC

clone size: NA
D gene: NA
J gene: TRBJ2-1
V gene: TRBV7-9
CDR3 protein: CASSLEASLSSYNEQFF
CDR3 DNA: TGTGCCAGCAGCTTAGAAGCCTCACTGAGCTCCTACAATGAGCAGTTCTTC

clone size: NA
D gene: NA
J gene: TRBJ2-5
V gene: TRBV28
CDR3 protein: CASSLGRGETQYF
CDR3 DNA: TGTGCCAGCAGTTTAGGAAGAGGGGAGACCCAGTACTTC

clone size: NA
D gene: TRBD2
J gene: TRBJ2-7
V gene: TRBV9
CDR3 protein: CASSEGLAGLSYEQYF
CDR3 DNA: TGTGCCAGCAGCGAGGGACTAGCGGGGCTCTCCTACGAGCAGTACTTC

clone size: NA
D gene: TRBD1
J gene: TRBJ2-7
V gene: TRBV5-6
CDR3 protein: CASSLGQGNEQYF
CDR3 DNA: TGTGCCAGCAGCTTGGGACAGGGAAACGAGCAGTACTTC

clone size: NA
D gene: NA
J gene: TRBJ2-7
V gene: TRBV7-2
CDR3 protein: CASSLSFRDEQYF
CDR3 DNA: TGTGCCAGCAGCTTATCATTTAGGGACGAGCAGTACTTC

clone size: NA
D gene: NA
J gene: TRBJ2-6
V gene: TRBV7-9
CDR3 protein: CASSLAGLSSGANVLTF
CDR3 DNA: TGTGCCAGCAGCTTAGCAGGGCTGAGCTCTGGGGCCAACGTCCTGACTTTC

clone size: NA
D gene: NA
J gene: TRBJ2-5
V gene: TRBV7-9
CDR3 protein: CASSLVGDETQYF
CDR3 DNA: TGTGCCAGCAGCTTAGTAGGGGACGAGACCCAGTACTTC

clone size: few
D gene: NA
J gene: TRBJ2-5
V gene: TRBV4-1
CDR3 protein: CASSQGHAETQYF
CDR3 DNA: TGCGCCAGCAGCCAGGGGCACGCAGAGACCCAGTACTTC

clone size: NA
D gene: TRBD1
J gene: TRBJ2-1
V gene: TRBV28
CDR3 protein: CASSLLVGQDNEQFF
CDR3 DNA: TGTGCCAGCAGTTTATTAGTCGGACAGGATAATGAGCAGTTCTTC

clone size: NA
D gene: NA
J gene: TRBJ2-3
V gene: TRBV27
CDR3 protein: CASSFEIHTDTQYF
CDR3 DNA: TGTGCCAGCAGTTTCGAGATACACACAGATACGCAGTATTTT

clone size: NA
D gene: NA
J gene: TRBJ2-7
V gene: TRBV6-5
CDR3 protein: CASYSSPNYEQYF
CDR3 DNA: TGTGCCAGCTACTCCTCACCAAACTACGAGCAGTACTTC

clone size: NA
D gene: NA
J gene: TRBJ2-3
V gene: TRBV6-5
CDR3 protein: CASSYGPSTDTQYF
CDR3 DNA: TGTGCCAGCAGTTATGGGCCGAGCACAGATACGCAGTATTTT

clone size: NA
D gene: TRBD2
J gene: TRBJ2-1
V gene: TRBV4-3
CDR3 protein: CASSQDSTSGSNEQFF
CDR3 DNA: TGCGCCAGCAGCCAAGATTCAACTAGCGGGAGTAATGAGCAGTTCTTC

clone size: NA
D gene: TRBD1
J gene: TRBJ1-5
V gene: TRBV19
CDR3 protein: CASSIPHRGQHYYQPQHF
CDR3 DNA: TGTGCCAGTAGTATCCCTCATCGGGGACAGCATTACTATCAGCCCCAGCATTTT

clone size: NA
D gene: NA
J gene: TRBJ1-1
V gene: TRBV5-8
CDR3 protein: CASSFRPNTEAFF
CDR3 DNA: TGTGCCAGCAGCTTTCGTCCCAACACTGAAGCTTTCTTT

clone size: NA
D gene: NA
J gene: TRBJ2-1
V gene: TRBV27
CDR3 protein: CASSQNIMYNEQFF
CDR3 DNA: TGTGCCAGCAGTCAAAACATAATGTACAATGAGCAGTTCTTC

clone size: NA
D gene: NA
J gene: TRBJ1-3
V gene: TRBV27
CDR3 protein: CASSFSAQPGNTIYF
CDR3 DNA: TGTGCCAGCAGTTTTTCCGCACAACCGGGAAACACCATATATTTT

clone size: NA
D gene: TRBD2
J gene: TRBJ2-7
V gene: TRBV5-6
CDR3 protein: CASSGSGSSAEQYF
CDR3 DNA: TGTGCCAGCAGCGGAAGCGGGAGTTCCGCCGAGCAGTACTTC

clone size: once
D gene: NA
J gene: TRBJ2-7
V gene: TRBV19
CDR3 protein: CASSISNYGTYEQYF
CDR3 DNA: TGTGCCAGTAGTATAAGTAACTACGGAACCTACGAGCAGTACTTC

clone size: NA
D gene: NA
J gene: TRBJ2-3
V gene: TRBV4-1
CDR3 protein: CASSQDTGSRTDTQYF
CDR3 DNA: TGCGCCAGCAGCCAAGATACGGGGTCGCGGACAGATACGCAGTATTTT

clone size: NA
D gene: NA
J gene: TRBJ2-7
V gene: TRBV5-4
CDR3 protein: CASSPIPGEGDDEQYF
CDR3 DNA: TGTGCCAGCAGCCCAATACCGGGAGAAGGTGACGACGAGCAGTACTTC

clone size: once
D gene: TRBD2
J gene: TRBJ2-7
V gene: TRBV5-5
CDR3 protein: CASSWGLAYEQYF
CDR3 DNA: TGTGCCAGCAGCTGGGGACTAGCCTACGAGCAGTACTTC

clone size: NA
D gene: NA
J gene: TRBJ2-1
V gene: TRBV7-9
CDR3 protein: CASSPTEPLNEQFF
CDR3 DNA: TGTGCCAGCAGCCCGACCGAGCCCCTCAATGAGCAGTTCTTC

clone size: NA
D gene: TRBD1
J gene: TRBJ2-6
V gene: TRBV4-1
CDR3 protein: CASSQEGGTGVPGANVLTF
CDR3 DNA: TGCGCCAGCAGCCAAGAAGGAGGAACAGGGGTCCCTGGGGCCAACGTCCTGACTTTC

clone size: NA
D gene: TRBD1
J gene: TRBJ2-7
V gene: TRBV13
CDR3 protein: CASSLIGTGGSYEQYF
CDR3 DNA: TGTGCCAGCAGCTTAATTGGGACAGGGGGTTCCTACGAGCAGTACTTC

clone size: few
D gene: NA
J gene: TRBJ2-7
V gene: TRBV11-2
CDR3 protein: CASSLTAGSSSYEQYF
CDR3 DNA: TGTGCCAGCAGCTTAACAGCCGGGTCGAGCTCCTACGAGCAGTACTTC